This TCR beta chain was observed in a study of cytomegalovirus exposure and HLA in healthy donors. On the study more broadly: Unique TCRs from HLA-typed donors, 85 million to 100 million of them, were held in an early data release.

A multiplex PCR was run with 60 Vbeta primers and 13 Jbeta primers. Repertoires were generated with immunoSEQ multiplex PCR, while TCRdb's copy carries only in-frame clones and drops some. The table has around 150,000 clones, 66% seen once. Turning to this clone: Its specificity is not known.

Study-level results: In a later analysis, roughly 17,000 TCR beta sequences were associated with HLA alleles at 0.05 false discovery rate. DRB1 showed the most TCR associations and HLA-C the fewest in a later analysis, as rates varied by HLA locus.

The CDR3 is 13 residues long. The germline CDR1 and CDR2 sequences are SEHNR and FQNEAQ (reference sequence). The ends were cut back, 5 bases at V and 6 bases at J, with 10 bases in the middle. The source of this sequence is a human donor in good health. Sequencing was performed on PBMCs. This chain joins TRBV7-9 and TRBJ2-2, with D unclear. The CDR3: CASSVDTAGELFF. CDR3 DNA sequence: TGTGCCAGCAGCGTAGACACCGCCGGGGAGCTGTTTTTT.